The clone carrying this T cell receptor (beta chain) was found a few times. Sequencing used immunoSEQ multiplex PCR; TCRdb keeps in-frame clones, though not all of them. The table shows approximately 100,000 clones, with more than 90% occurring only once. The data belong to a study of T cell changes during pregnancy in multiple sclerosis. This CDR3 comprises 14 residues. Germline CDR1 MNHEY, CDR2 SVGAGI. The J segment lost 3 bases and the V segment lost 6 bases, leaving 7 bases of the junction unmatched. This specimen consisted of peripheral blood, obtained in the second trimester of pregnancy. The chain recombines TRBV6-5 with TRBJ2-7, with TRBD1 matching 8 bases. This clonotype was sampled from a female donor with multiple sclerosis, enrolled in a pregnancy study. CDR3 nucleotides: TGTGCCAGCAGGCGGGACAGGTCCGTCTACGAGCAGTACTTC. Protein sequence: CASRRDRSVYEQYF.